The entry below gives a single T cell receptor beta chain sequence along with its context. This record belongs to a study of blood T cell repertoires in COVID-19. As handled by the study authors: Estimates of nucleated cell counts were drawn from the amplification of reference gene primers. Only in-frame clones appear in the TCRdb table, and some are missing; sequencing was by immunoSEQ multiplex PCR. Clone size and V and J calls were adopted from that table, with D and trimming inferred from the DNA. This sample has about 270,000 clones, with roughly 91% found just once. The CDR3 is 13 amino acids. V was trimmed by 4 bases and J by 5 bases, leaving 11 bases between them. Per germline, CDR1 MDHEN and CDR2 SYDVKM. Recruitment covered 20 to 25 US areas and drew participants whose ages spanned about 18 to 89 years.

Sequencing was performed on PBMCs or T cells enriched from blood (not recorded which). The chain links TRBV28 to TRBJ1-2; TRBD1 might be the D (5 bases). The sequence was collected from a woman aged 40-49 years with acute COVID-19. The CDR3 spells CASSSAGWYGYTF. CDR3 sequence (DNA): TGTGCCAGCAGTTCCGCAGGGTGGTATGGCTACACCTTC.